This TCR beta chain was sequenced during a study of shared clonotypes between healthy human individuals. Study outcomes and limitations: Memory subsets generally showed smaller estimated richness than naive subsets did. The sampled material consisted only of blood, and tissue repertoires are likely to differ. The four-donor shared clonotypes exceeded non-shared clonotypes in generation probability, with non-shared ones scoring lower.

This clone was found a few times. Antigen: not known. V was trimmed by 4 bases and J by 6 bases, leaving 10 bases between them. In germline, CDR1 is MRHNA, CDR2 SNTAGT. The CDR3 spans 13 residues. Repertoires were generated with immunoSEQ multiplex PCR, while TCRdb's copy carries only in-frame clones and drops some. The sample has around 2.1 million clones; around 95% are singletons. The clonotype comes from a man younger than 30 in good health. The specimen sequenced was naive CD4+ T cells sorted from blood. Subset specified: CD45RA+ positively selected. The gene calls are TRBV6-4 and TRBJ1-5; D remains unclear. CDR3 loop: CASSGEVGQPQHF. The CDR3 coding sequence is TGTGCCAGCAGTGGAGAGGTCGGTCAGCCCCAGCATTTT.